This record covers a single T cell receptor beta chain. In the original processing: By means of reference gene primer amplification, nucleated cell counts were estimated. The assay was immunoSEQ multiplex PCR, and TCRdb's table has in-frame clones only and misses some. That table supplies the V and J calls and clone size; D and trimming were determined from the DNA. The sample holds about 110,000 clones, approximately 80% seen once. This sample is part of a study of blood T cell repertoires in COVID-19. Study as a whole: The United States, Italy and Spain provided the acute and convalescent COVID-19 samples. T cells, B-cell-depleted T cells, or PBMCs provided the cDNA or gDNA that served as material.

Germline CDR1 reads MDHEN; CDR2 reads SYDVKM. This CDR3 comprises 16 residues. Trimming removed 3 bases at V and 9 bases at J, with 21 bases between. Sample: peripheral blood. The clonotype was recovered from a woman aged 65 to 85 with acute or convalescent COVID-19. The chain has TRBV28 and TRBJ1-5; possibly TRBD1 for D (5 bases). The CDR3 reads CASSLYRTLRDRPQHF. CDR3 DNA sequence: TGTGCCAGCAGTTTGTACAGGACCCTAAGAGATAGGCCCCAGCATTTT.